This note documents a single TCR beta chain sequence. The sample is drawn from a study of CD8+CD57+ T cells in acquired aplastic anemia. Patients chosen for sequencing had CD8+CD57+ cells that had expanded, as shown by flow cytometry. According to the study, genomic DNA was the template for TCR beta VDJ and CDR3 profiling. Using its own MiXCR run on the reads, TCRdb lists one record per CDR3 protein. The data contain roughly 200,000 distinct CDR3 sequences, 55% to 65% of them seen just once; the ten biggest clones take up about 60%. V shed 2 bases and J shed 1 base, with 6 bases lying between them. Germline assignment: CDR1 SGHRS and CDR2 YFSETQ. The CDR3 consists of 14 residues.

V usage is TRBV5-1 and J usage is TRBJ2-2; unclear D gene. The sequencing input was sorted CD4+, CD8+, or CD8+CD57+ T cells (not recorded which) from PBMCs. This receptor was identified in a human donor with aplastic anemia. The CDR3 nucleotides are TGCGCCAGCAGCTTTTACATGAACACCGGGGAGCTGTTTTTT. Residues: CASSFYMNTGELFF.